Listed below are T cell receptor beta chains from one sample, sequenced in a study of neurological immune-mediated disorders. TCRdb processed the 5' RACE reads anew with MiXCR; each CDR3 protein has one entry. The sample records around 70,000 distinct CDR3 sequences, 4% to 6% being singletons. The specimen was PBMCs. These receptors were collected from a woman aged 25-40 years with multiple sclerosis. Both conserved end residues are part of each CDR3. The D gene is left open where the match is weak. The size entry is marked missing in some rows and otherwise reads once, few, many or a size class.

clone size,J gene,D gene,V gene,CDR3 length,CDR3 protein,CDR3 DNA
many,TRBJ1-3,TRBD1,TRBV20-1,15,CSARPGTGPGNTIYF,TGCAGTGCTAGACCCGGGACAGGGCCTGGAAACACCATATATTTT
many,TRBJ2-1,NA,TRBV24-1,15,CATSDPRDFYNEQFF,TGTGCCACCAGTGACCCCCGGGACTTCTACAATGAGCAGTTCTTC
NA,TRBJ1-1,TRBD1,TRBV3-1,14,CASSHRDRVGEAFF,TGTGCCAGCAGCCACCGGGACAGGGTTGGTGAAGCTTTCTTT
many,TRBJ2-3,NA,TRBV5-1,15,CASSLEAASTDTQYF,TGCGCCAGCAGCTTGGAGGCGGCTAGCACAGATACGCAGTATTTT
many,TRBJ2-3,NA,TRBV6-1,14,CASRDSPFTDTQYF,TGTGCCAGCAGGGACAGCCCGTTCACAGATACGCAGTATTTT
many,TRBJ1-5,NA,TRBV2,17,CASSELGGLGSNQPQHF,TGTGCCAGCAGTGAATTGGGTGGGTTAGGGAGCAATCAGCCCCAGCATTTT
NA,TRBJ1-6,NA,TRBV3-1,15,CASSQRPGSSSPLHF,TGTGCCAGCAGCCAAAGACCCGGGTCGAGTTCACCCCTCCACTTT
many,TRBJ2-4,TRBD1,TRBV7-2,15,CASSQDGDRVDIQYF,TGTGCCAGCAGCCAAGACGGGGACAGGGTTGACATTCAGTACTTC
NA,TRBJ2-7,NA,TRBV20-1,14,CSASEGGQPLEQYF,TGCAGTGCTAGTGAAGGGGGGCAACCCCTCGAGCAGTACTTC
many,TRBJ1-2,NA,TRBV7-2,15,CASSLGPEWDGGYTF,TGTGCCAGCAGTCTCGGCCCAGAGTGGGATGGGGGCTACACCTTC
NA,TRBJ2-1,TRBD2,TRBV27,21,CASSLGPRGVGRPGSYNEQFF,TGTGCCAGCAGTTTAGGTCCTCGGGGGGTTGGGCGACCCGGCTCCTACAATGAGCAGTTCTTC
many,TRBJ2-2,NA,TRBV11-3,13,CASSLEGPGELFF,TGTGCCAGCAGCTTAGAGGGGCCCGGGGAGCTGTTTTTT
many,TRBJ1-1,NA,TRBV29-1,12,CSVRDNGYEAFF,TGCAGCGTCAGGGACAATGGCTATGAAGCTTTCTTT
few,TRBJ1-6,TRBD1,TRBV15,12,CATSTVTGSLHF,TGTGCCACCAGCACAGTGACAGGGAGTCTCCACTTT
NA,TRBJ2-5,NA,TRBV7-2,15,CASSPRGAGRETQYF,TGTGCCAGCAGCCCGAGGGGGGCAGGGCGGGAGACCCAGTACTTC
NA,TRBJ2-1,NA,TRBV4-2,15,CASSPAGGFYNEQFF,TGTGCCAGCAGCCCAGCTGGCGGATTCTACAATGAGCAGTTCTTC